The 7 T cell receptor beta chains below were found in one sample sequenced in a study of beta chain features in type 1 diabetes. The investigators reverse transcribed all of the isolated RNA, so they sequenced expressed TCRB transcripts. The data were produced by immunoSEQ multiplex PCR, yet TCRdb's version contains in-frame clones alone and is incomplete. The profile shows 300,000 to 400,000 clones, roughly an eighth of them singletons. The sample consisted of naive CD4+ T cells from blood. These receptors all come from a young man in good health.

V gene TRBV18 combines with J gene TRBJ1-2; TRBD1 is a possible D gene (6 bases). CDR1 and CDR2 (germline): KGHSH, LQKENI. The V end lost 4 bases, the J end lost 6 bases, and 9 bases lay between the germline ends. CDR3 length: 12 residues. DNA for the CDR3: TGTGCCAGCTCACTTGACAGGAATGGCTACACCTTC. This encodes CASSLDRNGYTF.

There are a few counts of this clone. The chain has TRBV10-3 and TRBJ1-1, with TRBD1 matching 7 bases. Losses at the gene ends were 8 bases for V and 3 bases for J; bases not matched to a gene: 6. Per germline, CDR1 ENHRY and CDR2 SYGVKD. This CDR3 region has 13 residues. CDR3 protein: CAIGGQADTEAFF. CDR3 nucleotides: TGTGCCATCGGAGGACAGGCCGACACTGAAGCTTTCTTT.

This chain uses TRBV7-9 with TRBJ2-5; D might be TRBD2 (5 bases). The CDR3 is 15 residues long. Germline V lookup: CDR1 SEHNR, CDR2 FQNEAQ (reference sequence). Deletions cut 5 bases from V and 2 bases from J, with 15 bases between. The CDR3 DNA reads as TGTGCCAGCAGCCCCTATGGTAGCGCACAAGAGACCCAGTACTTC. Its translation: CASSPYGSAQETQYF.

The rearrangement links TRBV28 to TRBJ1-1, with D maybe TRBD1 (6 bases). Trimming removed 7 bases at V and 5 bases at J, with 14 bases between. Germline values: CDR1 MDHEN, CDR2 SYDVKM. The length of the CDR3 is 13 residues. The CDR3 reads CASITQGGTEAFF. The DNA of the CDR3 is TGTGCCAGCATCACACAGGGTGGGACTGAAGCTTTCTTT.

This clone was observed a handful of times. J is TRBJ2-7 and V is TRBV14; 7 nucleotides agree with TRBD2. Germline V gives CDR1 SGHDN, CDR2 FVKESK. The CDR3 is 18 residues long. V lost 4 bases to trimming and J lost 2 bases; unmatched junction nucleotides: 17. This CDR3 reads CASSLNRWSGTGAYEQYF. As DNA, the CDR3 is TGTGCCAGCAGCCTCAACCGGTGGAGCGGGACCGGGGCCTACGAGCAGTACTTC.

This clone was seen more than once but under ten times. CDR3 bases: TGTGCCAGCAGCCAAGAGATGAAAGGGGTCGGTGAGCAGTTCTTC. Its protein is CASSQEMKGVGEQFF. The V and J genes are TRBV4-2 and TRBJ2-1, with D possibly TRBD1 on 5 matching bases. The CDR3 contains 15 residues. The germline V and J ends were trimmed by 0 bases and 9 bases, with 15 bases remaining between them. The V gene's germline CDR1 is LGHNA and CDR2 YNFKEQ.

The chain employs TRBV28 and TRBJ2-2; D call uncertain. The CDR3 has 14 amino acids. From germline, CDR1 is MDHEN and CDR2 SYDVKM. Trimming stripped 3 bases from V and 3 bases from J, with 8 bases between. The CDR3 sequence: CASSFLWHTGELFF. CDR3 coding DNA: TGTGCCAGCAGTTTTTTGTGGCACACCGGGGAGCTGTTTTTT.